This T cell receptor (beta chain) was observed in a study of CD8+ T cells in alopecia areata. This clone was found a few times. Its antigen is undetermined. Investigators isolated RNA and reverse transcribed it into cDNA to act as the sequencing template. Profiled with immunoSEQ multiplex PCR; TCRdb holds only in-frame clones, not every one. Altogether 150,000 to 200,000 clones are present, 55% being singletons, with the ten largest covering around 4.8%. Study results and caveats: Normal skin contains resident alphabeta T cells, and these are also sequenced in scalp samples.

The CDR3 sequence is 12 residues long. The germline V gene encodes CDR1 SGHNT and CDR2 YYREEE (reference sequence). Between the trimmed V and J ends, which lost 0 bases and 8 bases, there was a span of 8 bases. The rearrangement uses TRBV5-4 and TRBJ1-2; D remains unclear. The source is a human donor in good health. The material sequenced was CD4+ T cells sorted from blood. CDR3 nucleotides: TGTGCCAGCAGCTTGGAGACCCTAGGCTACACCTTC. This encodes CASSLETLGYTF.